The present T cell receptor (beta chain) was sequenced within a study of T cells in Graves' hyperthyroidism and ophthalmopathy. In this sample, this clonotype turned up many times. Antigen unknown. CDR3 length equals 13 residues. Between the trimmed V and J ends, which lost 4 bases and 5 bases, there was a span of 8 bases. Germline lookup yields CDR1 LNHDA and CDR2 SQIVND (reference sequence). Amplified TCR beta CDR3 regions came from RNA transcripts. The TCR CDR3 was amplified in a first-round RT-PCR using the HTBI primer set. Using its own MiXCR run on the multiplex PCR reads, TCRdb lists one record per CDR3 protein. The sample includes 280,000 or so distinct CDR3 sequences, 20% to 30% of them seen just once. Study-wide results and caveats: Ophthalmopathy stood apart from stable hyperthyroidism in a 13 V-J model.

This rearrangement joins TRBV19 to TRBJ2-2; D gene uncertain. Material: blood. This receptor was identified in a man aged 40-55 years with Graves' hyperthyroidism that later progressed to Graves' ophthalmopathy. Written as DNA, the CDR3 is TGTGCCAGTAGTACGGTTGTAACCGGGGAGCTGTTTTTT. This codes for CASSTVVTGELFF.